Given below is one T cell receptor (beta chain) in context. What it binds is not known. Measured with immunoSEQ multiplex PCR; TCRdb has only the in-frame clones, and not every one. The sample shows tens of thousands of clones, about 85% of them seen only once. These data originate in a study of T cell responses to AZD1222 COVID-19 vaccine. Study-level information: Both about-4-week and about-12-week second-dose recipients were combined.

General observations from the study: Reportedly, close to half of spike-specific TCRs are directed against unmutated variant regions.

The input for sequencing was peripheral blood, taken on day 0 of AZD1222 vaccination. The source is an adult in good health.

The CDR3 loop reads CASSPGTGVHGYTF. As DNA, the CDR3 is TGTGCCAGCTCACCGGGGACAGGAGTCCATGGCTACACCTTC. The rearrangement links TRBV18 to TRBJ1-2, with TRBD1 identical over 8 bases. The CDR3 has 14 amino acids. Germline V gene lookup returns CDR1 KGHSH and CDR2 LQKENI. V was clipped by 3 bases and J by 6 bases; unmatched bases: 6.